Each of the 25 T cell receptor beta chains below was sequenced from the same sample in a study of technical replicates of blood from several donors. Profiling relied on immunoSEQ multiplex PCR, and the TCRdb table lists in-frame clones only, not all of them. This sample has 55,000 to 80,000 clones, with roughly 98% found just once. The specimen was T cells isolated from PBMCs. The receptors were sampled from a human donor in good health.

The V gene is TRBV20-1, the J gene TRBJ2-1; D unclear. CDR1 is DFQATT, CDR2 SNEGSKA, per germline (reference sequence). The V end lost 7 bases, the J end lost 5 bases, and 9 bases lay between the germline ends. This CDR3 contains 11 residues. The CDR3 is CSGAGHNEQFF. DNA of the CDR3: TGCAGTGGGGCTGGGCACAATGAGCAGTTCTTC.

The chain combines TRBV6-6 with TRBJ2-1; weak D call: TRBD1 (6 bases). The germline V gene encodes CDR1 MNHNY and CDR2 SVGAGI (reference sequence). Deletions cut 2 bases from V and 5 bases from J, with 10 bases between. The CDR3 consists of 14 residues. CDR3 protein: CASSYPDRHNEQFF. The DNA for the CDR3 is TGTGCCAGCAGTTACCCCGACAGGCACAATGAGCAGTTCTTC.

V is TRBV6-5 and J is TRBJ1-5, with D perhaps TRBD1 (5 bases). The CDR3 length is 15 residues. Trimming removed 8 bases from V and 6 bases from J, with 20 bases in between. The germline CDR1 and CDR2 sequences are MNHEY and SVGAGI. The CDR3 region is CASGPIGGRGQPQHF. The CDR3 DNA reads TGTGCCAGCGGACCGATCGGGGGTAGGGGTCAGCCCCAGCATTTT.

This chain uses TRBV5-6 with TRBJ2-7; the match to TRBD1 covers 7 bases. Looked up from germline, CDR1 is SGHDT and CDR2 is YYEEEE. The V segment lost 4 bases and the J segment 6 bases; nucleotides outside the gene matches: 10. The CDR3 runs to 14 residues. The CDR3 coding sequence is TGTGCCAGCAGCGCCCGACAGGGAATCTCCGAGCAGTACTTC. Residues: CASSARQGISEQYF.

CDR3 DNA: TGTGCCAGCAGCCCCCAGGGGAGCAATCAGCCCCAGCATTTT. This encodes CASSPQGSNQPQHF. The rearrangement links TRBV7-9 to TRBJ1-5, with D perhaps matching TRBD1 (6 bases). Germline V gene lookup returns CDR1 SEHNR and CDR2 FQNEAQ (reference sequence). This CDR3 region has 14 residues. Trimming took 5 bases from V and 1 from J, leaving 9 bases between them.

This chain joins TRBV27 and TRBJ1-1; the D gene is possibly TRBD1 (6 bases). Trimming removed 0 bases from V and 4 bases from J, with 9 bases in between. The germline V gene has CDR1 MNHEY and CDR2 SMNVEV (reference sequence). CDR3 length: 14 amino acids. The CDR3 DNA is TGTGCCAGCAGTTTATCCAGGGGCACCACTGAAGCTTTCTTT. Its protein product is CASSLSRGTTEAFF.

J is TRBJ2-6 and V is TRBV6-1, with D possibly TRBD1 on 5 matching bases. CDR1 MNHNS and CDR2 SASEGT come from the germline V gene. The CDR3 runs to 15 residues. V lost 3 bases to trimming and J lost 0 bases, with 6 bases between them. CDR3 residues: CASSDRGSGANVLTF. DNA for the CDR3: TGTGCCAGCAGTGATAGGGGCTCTGGGGCCAACGTCCTGACTTTC.

V is TRBV5-1 and J is TRBJ2-1; 10 bases align to TRBD2. Germline trimming cut 4 bases from V and 9 bases from J; bases unmatched to any gene: 13. The CDR3 is 16 amino acids. Germline CDR1 is SGHRS and CDR2 is YFSETQ. CDR3 in amino acids: CASSRSISSGSAEQFF. CDR3 nucleotide sequence: TGCGCCAGCAGCCGATCCATCTCTAGCGGGAGTGCTGAGCAGTTCTTC.

This chain joins TRBV5-1 and TRBJ1-2; 7 bases match TRBD1. The CDR3 contains 15 residues. V dropped 0 bases and J dropped 0; count of bases not matched to a gene: 2. Germline lookup yields CDR1 SGHRS and CDR2 YFSETQ. CDR3 DNA sequence: TGCGCCAGCAGCTTGGTGACAGGGCCTAACTATGGCTACACCTTC. Its protein product is CASSLVTGPNYGYTF. The full variable domain, completed using reference TRBV5-1 and TRBJ1-2, is KAGVTQTPRYLIKTRGQQVTLSCSPISGHRSVSWYQQTPGQGLQFLFEYFSETQRNKGNFPGRFSGRQFSNSRSEMNVSTLELGDSALYLCASSLVTGPNYGYTFGSGTRLTVV.

This sequence joins TRBV29-1 and TRBJ1-1; D gene unclear. This CDR3 spans 12 amino acids. The V gene lost 4 bases and the J gene lost 3 bases, with 9 bases spanning the gap. Germline V gene lookup returns CDR1 SQVTM and CDR2 ANQGSEA. The CDR3 is CSVAGLDTEAFF. CDR3 DNA sequence: TGCAGCGTTGCCGGGTTGGACACTGAAGCTTTCTTT.

The CDR3 loop is CASSPYSGLMTDTQYF. DNA of the CDR3: TGTGCCAGCAGTCCTTATAGCGGGCTGATGACAGATACGCAGTATTTT. The rearrangement joins TRBV6-6 to TRBJ2-3, with TRBD2 identical over 7 bases. Germline V gene lookup returns CDR1 MNHNY and CDR2 SVGAGI (reference sequence). V lost 5 bases, J lost 3 bases, and 11 bases stayed unmatched. The CDR3 has 16 residues.

The genes are TRBV28 and TRBJ1-1; 10 bases map to TRBD1. CDR1 and CDR2 from the germline V gene are MDHEN and SYDVKM. Trimming at V came to 6 bases and at J to 5 bases, leaving 6 bases not matched to a gene. The CDR3 is made up of 14 amino acids. DNA of the CDR3: TGTGCCAGCAGGACAGGGGGCGTAAGGACTGAAGCTTTCTTT. Residues: CASRTGGVRTEAFF.

The rearrangement uses TRBV6-5 and TRBJ2-7, with D perhaps TRBD1 (5 bases). Germline lookup yields CDR1 MNHEY and CDR2 SVGAGI. V lost 2 bases and J lost 3, with 14 bases in between. The CDR3 consists of 15 residues. The CDR3 protein is CASSYGQGGIYEQYF. CDR3 bases: TGTGCCAGCAGTTACGGGCAGGGCGGAATCTACGAGCAGTACTTC.

This chain connects TRBV11-2 to TRBJ2-7; 8 bases are shared with TRBD1. CDR3 length: 19 amino acids. The trim removed 3 bases at V and 1 base at J, leaving 17 bases unmatched. Germline CDR1 is SGHAT and CDR2 is FQNNGV. The CDR3 is CASSFLAGPDRVTSYEQYF. The CDR3 DNA reads as TGTGCCAGCAGCTTTTTAGCCGGGCCGGACAGGGTAACATCCTACGAGCAGTACTTC. Full variable domain (rest looked up from reference TRBV11-2 and TRBJ2-7): EAGVAQSPRYKIIEKRQSVAFWCNPISGHATLYWYQQILGQGPKLLIQFQNNGVVDDSQLPKDRFSAERLKGVDSTLKIQPAKLEDSAVYLCASSFLAGPDRVTSYEQYFGPGTRLTVT.

The chain has TRBV5-4 and TRBJ2-1; no firm D call. The germline V and J ends were trimmed by 7 bases and 5 bases, with 25 bases remaining between them. Germline V gene data show CDR1 as SGHNT and CDR2 as YYREEE (reference sequence). The CDR3 contains 17 residues. The CDR3 DNA follows: TGTGCCAGCTACCCAACCTATAACCGCGGCAGCGACAATGAGCAGTTCTTC. The encoded protein is CASYPTYNRGSDNEQFF.

The chain recombines TRBV10-3 with TRBJ1-2; no reliable D call. The ends were cut back, 2 bases at V and 4 bases at J, with 17 bases in the middle. The CDR3 sequence is 16 residues long. The V gene's germline CDR1 is ENHRY and CDR2 SYGVKD. This CDR3 is CAISEPLRMRSYGYTF. The CDR3 region has the DNA TGTGCCATCAGTGAGCCTTTAAGGATGAGGAGCTATGGCTACACCTTC.

The chain employs TRBV9 and TRBJ2-1; TRBD1 is a possible D gene (6 bases). The CDR3 is 15 residues long. In germline, CDR1 is SGDLS, CDR2 YYNGEE. Trimming left V 0 bases short and J 10 bases short, with 17 bases between. The CDR3 nucleotides are TGTGCCAGCAGCGTAGCTGTAACCGATCAGGGGGAGCAGTTCTTC. Translation: CASSVAVTDQGEQFF. The complete variable domain, with remaining parts taken from reference TRBV9 and TRBJ2-1, reads DSGVTQTPKHLITATGQRVTLRCSPRSGDLSVYWYQQSLDQGLQFLIQYYNGEERAKGNILERFSAQQFPDLHSELNLSSLELGDSALYFCASSVAVTDQGEQFFGPGTRLTVL.

DNA for the CDR3: TGTGCCAGCAGTGAAATCTCTAGCGGGAGTTATGAGCAGTTCTTC. Translated, it gives CASSEISSGSYEQFF. The rearrangement links TRBV6-1 to TRBJ2-1; 10 positions agree with TRBD2. With V trimmed by 2 bases and J by 8 bases, 6 bases remained unmatched. Germline CDR1 and CDR2: MNHNS and SASEGT. The CDR3 has 15 amino acids.

This rearrangement joins TRBV18 to TRBJ1-2, with D hard to call. This CDR3 is built from 14 residues. Trimming pared 4 bases from V and 8 bases from J, leaving 17 bases between. From germline, CDR1 is KGHSH and CDR2 LQKENI. The CDR3 sequence: CASSQNERLEGYTF. The CDR3 DNA is TGTGCCAGCTCACAGAACGAGCGTTTGGAGGGCTACACCTTC.

V is TRBV30 and J is TRBJ2-7, with 8 bases matching TRBD1. Germline V gene data show CDR1 as GTSNPN and CDR2 as SVGIG (reference sequence). The ends lost 4 bases at V and 0 bases at J; junction bases unmatched: 5. The CDR3 totals 14 residues. The CDR3 coding sequence is TGTGCCTGGACAGGGGGCCCCAGCTCCTACGAGCAGTACTTC. Translation gives CAWTGGPSSYEQYF. Using reference TRBV30 and TRBJ2-7 for the parts outside the CDR3, the full variable domain is SQTIHQWPATLVQPVGSPLSLECTVEGTSNPNLYWYRQAAGRGLQLLFYSVGIGQISSEVPQNLSASRPQDRQFILSSKKLLLSDSGFYLCAWTGGPSSYEQYFGPGTRLTVT.

The V gene is TRBV6-5, the J gene TRBJ2-5; the match to TRBD2 covers 10 bases. Germline V lookup: CDR1 MNHEY, CDR2 SVGAGI. CDR3 length: 15 amino acids. Unmatched junction bases numbered 7, after V lost 5 bases and J lost 4 bases. Here the CDR3 DNA reads TGTGCCAGCAGTACTAGGACTAGCGGACTAGAGACCCAGTACTTC. Translating it yields CASSTRTSGLETQYF.

The J gene is TRBJ2-7, the V gene TRBV29-1; D unresolved. The CDR3 has 13 amino acids. The V and J ends lost 4 bases and 0 bases respectively, with 10 bases between them. Germline V gene sequence: CDR1 SQVTM, CDR2 ANQGSEA. The CDR3 DNA reads TGCAGCGTTGTCCAACGTAGCTCCTACGAGCAGTACTTC. Translation: CSVVQRSSYEQYF.

The chain has TRBV27 and TRBJ2-7, with 7 bases fitting TRBD1. The CDR3 sequence is 15 residues long. The germline gives CDR1 MNHEY, CDR2 SMNVEV (reference sequence). Unmatched junction bases numbered 11, after V lost 4 bases and J lost 5 bases. The DNA for the CDR3 is TGTGCCAGCAGTTCGTATGGACAGGCTGAAGACGAGCAGTACTTC. This encodes CASSSYGQAEDEQYF.

The CDR3 region is CASSEAGSRSAFF. The CDR3 region has the DNA TGTGCCAGCAGTGAAGCGGGCAGCCGGTCAGCTTTCTTT. The chain joins TRBV2 to TRBJ1-1, with D hard to call. Germline CDR1 reads SNHLY; CDR2 reads FYNNEI. This CDR3 region has 13 residues. Trimming removed 0 bases from V and 10 bases from J, with 12 bases in between. The entire variable domain, with the rest obtained from reference TRBV2 and TRBJ1-1, is as follows: EPEVTQTPSHQVTQMGQEVILRCVPISNHLYFYWYRQILGQKVEFLVSFYNNEISEKSEIFDDQFSVERPDGSNFTLKIRSTKLEDSAMYFCASSEAGSRSAFFGQGTRLTVV.

The chain employs TRBV5-6 and TRBJ2-2, with TRBD1 as a possible D gene (7 bases). In germline, CDR1 is SGHDT, CDR2 YYEEEE. V shed 4 bases and J shed 5 bases, with 21 bases lying between them. CDR3 length: 17 amino acids. The CDR3, as DNA: TGTGCCAGCAGCATCGAACAGGGGAGGATGAGTACCGGGGAGCTGTTTTTT. Amino acid sequence: CASSIEQGRMSTGELFF. The whole variable domain, filled in from reference TRBV5-6 and TRBJ2-2, reads DAGVTQSPTHLIKTRGQQVTLRCSPKSGHDTVSWYQQALGQGPQFIFQYYEEEERQRGNFPDRFSGHQFPNYSSELNVNALLLGDSALYLCASSIEQGRMSTGELFFGEGSRLTVL.